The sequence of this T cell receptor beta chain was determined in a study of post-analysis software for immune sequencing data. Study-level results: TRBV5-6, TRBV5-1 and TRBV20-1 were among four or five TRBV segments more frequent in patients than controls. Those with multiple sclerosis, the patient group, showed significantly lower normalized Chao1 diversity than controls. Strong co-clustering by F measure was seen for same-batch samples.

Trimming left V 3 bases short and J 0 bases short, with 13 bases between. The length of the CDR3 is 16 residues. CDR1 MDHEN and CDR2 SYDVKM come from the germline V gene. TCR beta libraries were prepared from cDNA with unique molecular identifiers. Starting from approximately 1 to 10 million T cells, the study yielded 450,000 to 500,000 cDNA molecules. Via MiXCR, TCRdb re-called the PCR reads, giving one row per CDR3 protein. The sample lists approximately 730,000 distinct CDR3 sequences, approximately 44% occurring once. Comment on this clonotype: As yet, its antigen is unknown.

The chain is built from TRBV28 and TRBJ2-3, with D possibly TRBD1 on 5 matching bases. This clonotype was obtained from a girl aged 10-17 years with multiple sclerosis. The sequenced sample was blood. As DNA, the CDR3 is TGTGCCAGCAGTTTGGGGCTAGGATCTAGCACAGATACGCAGTATTTT. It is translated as CASSLGLGSSTDTQYF.